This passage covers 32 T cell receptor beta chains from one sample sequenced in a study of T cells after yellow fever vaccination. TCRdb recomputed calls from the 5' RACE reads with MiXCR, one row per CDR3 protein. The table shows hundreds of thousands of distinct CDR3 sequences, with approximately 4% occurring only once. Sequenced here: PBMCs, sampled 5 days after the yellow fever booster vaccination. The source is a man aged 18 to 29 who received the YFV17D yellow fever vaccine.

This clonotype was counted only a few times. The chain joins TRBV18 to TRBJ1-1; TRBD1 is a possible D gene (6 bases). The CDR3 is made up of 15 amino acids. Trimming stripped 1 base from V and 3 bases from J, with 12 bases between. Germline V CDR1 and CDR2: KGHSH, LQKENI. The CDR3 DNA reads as TGTGCCAGCTCACCACGGGAGGAGGGGGACACTGAAGCTTTCTTT. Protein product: CASSPREEGDTEAFF.

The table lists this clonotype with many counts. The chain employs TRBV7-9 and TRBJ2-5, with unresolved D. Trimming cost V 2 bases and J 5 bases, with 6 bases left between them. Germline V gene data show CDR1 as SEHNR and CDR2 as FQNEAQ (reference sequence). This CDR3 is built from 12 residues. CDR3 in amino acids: CASSLFGETQYF. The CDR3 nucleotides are TGTGCCAGCAGCTTATTTGGGGAGACCCAGTACTTC.

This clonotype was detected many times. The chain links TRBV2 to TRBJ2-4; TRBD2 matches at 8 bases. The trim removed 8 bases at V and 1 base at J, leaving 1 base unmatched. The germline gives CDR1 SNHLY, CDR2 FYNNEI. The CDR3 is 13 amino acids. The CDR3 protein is CASRGGAKNIQYF. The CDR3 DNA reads TGTGCCAGCCGGGGGGGTGCCAAAAACATTCAGTACTTC.

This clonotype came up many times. CDR3 sequence reads: CASSTGTGRRETQYF. The CDR3 DNA reads as TGCGCCAGCAGCACGGGGACAGGGAGGCGAGAGACCCAGTACTTC. The chain recombines TRBV5-1 with TRBJ2-5; 9 positions agree with TRBD1. Germline assignment: CDR1 SGHRS and CDR2 YFSETQ. Losses at the gene ends were 4 bases for V and 4 bases for J; bases not matched to a gene: 8. CDR3 size: 15 residues.

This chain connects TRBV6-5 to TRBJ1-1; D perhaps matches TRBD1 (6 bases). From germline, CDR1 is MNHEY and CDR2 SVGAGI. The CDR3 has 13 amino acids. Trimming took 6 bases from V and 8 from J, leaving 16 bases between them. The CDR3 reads CASSPGTTFEAFF. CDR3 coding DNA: TGTGCCAGCAGCCCCGGGACAACCTTCGAAGCTTTCTTT.

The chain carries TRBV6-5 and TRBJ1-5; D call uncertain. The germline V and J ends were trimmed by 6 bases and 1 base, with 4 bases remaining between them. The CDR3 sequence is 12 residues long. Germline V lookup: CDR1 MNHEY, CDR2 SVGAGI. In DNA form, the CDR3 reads TGTGCCAGCAGCGGGAGCAATCAGCCCCAGCATTTT. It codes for CASSGSNQPQHF.

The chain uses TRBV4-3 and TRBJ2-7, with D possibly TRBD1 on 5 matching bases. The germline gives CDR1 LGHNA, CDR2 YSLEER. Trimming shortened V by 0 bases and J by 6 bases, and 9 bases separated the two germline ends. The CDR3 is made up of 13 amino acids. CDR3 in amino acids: CASSQETEREQYF. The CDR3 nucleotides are TGCGCCAGCAGCCAAGAGACAGAACGCGAGCAGTACTTC.

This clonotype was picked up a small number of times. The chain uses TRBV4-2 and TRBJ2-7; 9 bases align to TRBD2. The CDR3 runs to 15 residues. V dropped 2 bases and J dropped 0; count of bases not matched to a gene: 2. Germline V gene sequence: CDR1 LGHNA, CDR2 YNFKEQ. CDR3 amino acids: CASSQPGLASYEQYF. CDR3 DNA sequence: TGTGCCAGCAGCCAACCGGGACTAGCCTCCTACGAGCAGTACTTC.

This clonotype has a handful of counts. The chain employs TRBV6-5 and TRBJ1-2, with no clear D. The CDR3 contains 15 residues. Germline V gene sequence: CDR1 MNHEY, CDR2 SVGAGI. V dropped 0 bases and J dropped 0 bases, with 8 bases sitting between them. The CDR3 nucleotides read TGTGCCAGCAGTTACTCGAACCCTACTAACTATGGCTACACCTTC. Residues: CASSYSNPTNYGYTF.

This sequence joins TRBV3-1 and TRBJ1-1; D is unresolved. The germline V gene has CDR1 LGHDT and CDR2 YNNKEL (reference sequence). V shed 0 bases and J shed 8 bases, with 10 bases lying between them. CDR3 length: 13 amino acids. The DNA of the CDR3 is TGTGCCAGCAGCCAAGACCACGGTCGGGAAGCTTTCTTT. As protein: CASSQDHGREAFF.

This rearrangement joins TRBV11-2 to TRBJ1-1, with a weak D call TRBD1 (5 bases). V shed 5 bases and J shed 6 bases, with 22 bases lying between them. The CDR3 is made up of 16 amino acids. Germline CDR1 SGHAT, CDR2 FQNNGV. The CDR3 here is CASSQDVWGVRAEAFF. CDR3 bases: TGTGCCAGCAGCCAAGACGTATGGGGAGTCAGGGCTGAAGCTTTCTTT.

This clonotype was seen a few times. The CDR3 loop reads CASCSGFAFTQYF. CDR3 coding DNA: TGTGCCAGCTGTTCTGGATTTGCATTTACGCAGTATTTT. The chain joins TRBV27 to TRBJ2-3; D is undetermined. The CDR3 spans 13 residues. Germline CDR1 and CDR2: MNHEY and SMNVEV (reference sequence). V was clipped by 8 bases and J by 8 bases, with 17 bases between them.

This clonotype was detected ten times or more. The CDR3 coding sequence is TGCAGCGTCCCGCGGGGCGGCTATGGCTACACCTTC. It translates to CSVPRGGYGYTF. The rearrangement links TRBV29-1 to TRBJ1-2; a weak D match, TRBD1 (5 bases). The CDR3 runs 12 residues. In germline, CDR1 is SQVTM, CDR2 ANQGSEA. The V end was cut by 6 bases, the J end by 4 bases, with 12 bases between.

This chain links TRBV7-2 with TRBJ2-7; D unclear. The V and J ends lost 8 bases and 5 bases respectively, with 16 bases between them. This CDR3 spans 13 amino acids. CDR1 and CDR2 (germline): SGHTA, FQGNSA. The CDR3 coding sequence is TGTGCCAGCTCCGGCACCGCCCTGGACGAGCAGTACGTC. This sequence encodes CASSGTALDEQYV.

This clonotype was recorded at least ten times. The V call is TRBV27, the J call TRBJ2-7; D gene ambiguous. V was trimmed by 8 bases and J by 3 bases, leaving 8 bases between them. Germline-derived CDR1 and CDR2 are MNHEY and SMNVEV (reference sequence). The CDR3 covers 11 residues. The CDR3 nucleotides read TGTGCCAGCGGTTGGAGCTACGAGCAGTACTTC. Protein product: CASGWSYEQYF.

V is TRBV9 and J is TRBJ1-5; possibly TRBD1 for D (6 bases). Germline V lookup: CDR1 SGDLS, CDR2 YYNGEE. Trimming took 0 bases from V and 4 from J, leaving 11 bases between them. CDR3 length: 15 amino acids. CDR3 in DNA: TGTGCCAGCAGCGTAGAGGGGACACCAAATCAGCCCCAGCATTTT. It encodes CASSVEGTPNQPQHF.

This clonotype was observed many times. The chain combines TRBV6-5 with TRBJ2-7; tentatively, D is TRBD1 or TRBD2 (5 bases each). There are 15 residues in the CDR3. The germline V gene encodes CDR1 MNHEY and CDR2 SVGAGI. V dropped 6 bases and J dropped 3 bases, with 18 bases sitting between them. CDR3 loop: CASRRTYSSHYEQYF. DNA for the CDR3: TGTGCCAGCAGGAGGACATACTCTAGCCACTACGAGCAGTACTTC.

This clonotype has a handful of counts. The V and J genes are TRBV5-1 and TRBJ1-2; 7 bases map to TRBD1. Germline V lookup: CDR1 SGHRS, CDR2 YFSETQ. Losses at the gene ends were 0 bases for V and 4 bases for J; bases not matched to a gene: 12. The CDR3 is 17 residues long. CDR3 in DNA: TGCGCCAGCAGCTTGGGGACCGGGGACAGTCAAGGCTATGGCTACACCTTC. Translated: CASSLGTGDSQGYGYTF.

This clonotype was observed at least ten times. As DNA, the CDR3 is TGCGCCAGCAGCTTACCATTAGGACAGACCGGGGAGCTGTTTTTT. Its translation is CASSLPLGQTGELFF. This rearrangement joins TRBV5-1 to TRBJ2-2, with a possible D match to TRBD1 (6 bases). Trimming pared 2 bases from V and 5 bases from J, leaving 13 bases between. The germline gives CDR1 SGHRS, CDR2 YFSETQ. This CDR3 is 15 amino acids long.

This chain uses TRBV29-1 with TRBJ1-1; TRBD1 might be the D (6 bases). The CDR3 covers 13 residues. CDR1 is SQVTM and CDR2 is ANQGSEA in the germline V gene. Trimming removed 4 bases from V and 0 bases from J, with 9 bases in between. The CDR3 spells CSVVGGLNTEAFF. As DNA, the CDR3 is TGCAGCGTTGTTGGGGGGCTGAACACTGAAGCTTTCTTT.

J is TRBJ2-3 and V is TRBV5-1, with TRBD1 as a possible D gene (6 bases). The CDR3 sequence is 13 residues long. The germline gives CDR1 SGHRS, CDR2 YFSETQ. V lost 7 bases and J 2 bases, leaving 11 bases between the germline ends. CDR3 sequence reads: CASRPGDTDTQYF. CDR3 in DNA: TGCGCCAGCCGTCCAGGGGACACAGATACGCAGTATTTT.

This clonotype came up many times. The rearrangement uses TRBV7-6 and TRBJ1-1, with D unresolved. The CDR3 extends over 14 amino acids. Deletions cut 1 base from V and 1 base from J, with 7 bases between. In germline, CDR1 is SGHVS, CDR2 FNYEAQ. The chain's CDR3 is CASSLDRSNTEAFF. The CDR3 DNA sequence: TGTGCCAGCAGCTTAGATCGGTCGAACACTGAAGCTTTCTTT.

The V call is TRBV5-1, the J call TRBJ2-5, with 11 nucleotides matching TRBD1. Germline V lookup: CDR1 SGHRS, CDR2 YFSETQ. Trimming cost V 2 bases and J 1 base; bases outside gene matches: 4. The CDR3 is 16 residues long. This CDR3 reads CASSLGQGASQETQYF. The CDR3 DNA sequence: TGCGCCAGCAGCTTAGGACAGGGGGCCTCCCAAGAGACCCAGTACTTC.

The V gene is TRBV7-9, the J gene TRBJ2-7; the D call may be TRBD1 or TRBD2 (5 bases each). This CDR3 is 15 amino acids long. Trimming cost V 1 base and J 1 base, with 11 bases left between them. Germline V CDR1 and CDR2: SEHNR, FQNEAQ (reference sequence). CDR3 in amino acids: CASSLGGPGSYEQYV. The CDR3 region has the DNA TGTGCCAGCAGCTTAGGGGGCCCGGGGTCCTACGAGCAGTACGTC.

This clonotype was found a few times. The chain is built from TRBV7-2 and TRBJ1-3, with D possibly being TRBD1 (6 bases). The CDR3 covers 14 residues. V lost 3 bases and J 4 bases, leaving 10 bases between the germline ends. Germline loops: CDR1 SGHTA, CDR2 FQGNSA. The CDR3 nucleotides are TGTGCCAGCAGCTTTCAGGGGAAAGGAAACACCATATATTTT. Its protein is CASSFQGKGNTIYF.

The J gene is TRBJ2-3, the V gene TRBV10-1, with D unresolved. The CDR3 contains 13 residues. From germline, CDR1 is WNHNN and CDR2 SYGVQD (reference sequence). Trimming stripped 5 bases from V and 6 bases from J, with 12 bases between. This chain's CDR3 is CASSLIRTDTQYF. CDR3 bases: TGCGCCAGCAGTCTAATTAGGACCGATACGCAGTATTTT.

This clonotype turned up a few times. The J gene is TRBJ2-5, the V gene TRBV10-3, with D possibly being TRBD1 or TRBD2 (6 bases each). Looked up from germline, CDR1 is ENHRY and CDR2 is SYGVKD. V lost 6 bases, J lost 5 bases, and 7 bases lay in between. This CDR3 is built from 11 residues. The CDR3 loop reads CAIRGGETQYF. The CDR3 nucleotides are TGTGCCATCAGAGGGGGGGAGACCCAGTACTTC.

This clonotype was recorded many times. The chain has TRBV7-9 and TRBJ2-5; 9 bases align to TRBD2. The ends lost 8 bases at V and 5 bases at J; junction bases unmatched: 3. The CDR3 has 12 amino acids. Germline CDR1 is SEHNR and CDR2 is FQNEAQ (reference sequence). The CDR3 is CASFGLAETQYF. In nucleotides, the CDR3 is TGTGCCAGCTTCGGACTAGCGGAGACCCAGTACTTC.

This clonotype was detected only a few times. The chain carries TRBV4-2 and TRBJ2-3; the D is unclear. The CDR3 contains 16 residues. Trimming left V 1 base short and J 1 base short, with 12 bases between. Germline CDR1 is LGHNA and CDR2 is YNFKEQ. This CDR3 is CASSQVIGPGTDTQYF. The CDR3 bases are TGTGCCAGCAGCCAAGTTATTGGGCCAGGCACAGATACGCAGTATTTT.

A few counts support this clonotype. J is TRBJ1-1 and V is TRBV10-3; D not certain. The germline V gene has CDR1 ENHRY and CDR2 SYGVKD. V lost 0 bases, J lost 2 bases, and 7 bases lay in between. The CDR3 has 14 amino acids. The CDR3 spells CAISESAGNTEAFF. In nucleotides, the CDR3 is TGTGCCATCAGTGAGTCGGCAGGAAACACTGAAGCTTTCTTT.

For the CDR3, the DNA is TGTGCCAGCAGTTTGGTAGGGGGAGGGGCCAACGTCCTGACTTTC. Amino acids: CASSLVGGGANVLTF. The chain couples TRBV27 to TRBJ2-6, with D possibly matching TRBD1 (6 bases). This CDR3 is built from 15 residues. Trimming took off 3 bases at V and 4 bases at J, with 10 bases between the two ends. The germline gives CDR1 MNHEY, CDR2 SMNVEV (reference sequence).

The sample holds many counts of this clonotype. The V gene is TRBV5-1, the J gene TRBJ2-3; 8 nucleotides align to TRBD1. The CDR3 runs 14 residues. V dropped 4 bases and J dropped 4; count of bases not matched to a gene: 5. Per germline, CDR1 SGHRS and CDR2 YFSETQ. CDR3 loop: CASSSTQGADTQYF. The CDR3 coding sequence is TGCGCCAGCAGCAGTACACAGGGGGCAGATACGCAGTATTTT.